One sample yielded the 14 T cell receptor beta chains listed below, sequenced in a study of blood T cell repertoires in COVID-19. Profiling relied on immunoSEQ multiplex PCR, and the TCRdb table lists in-frame clones only, not all of them. The sample has 150,000 to 200,000 clones, just over 90% seen once. Sequenced material: peripheral blood. The receptors here all came from a woman aged 60-75 years with COVID-19, enrolled during active disease.

This chain joins TRBV7-9 and TRBJ1-1; tentative D call: TRBD1 (5 bases). CDR1 SEHNR and CDR2 FQNEAQ come from the germline V gene (reference sequence). CDR3 length: 13 residues. The CDR3 DNA reads TGTAACCTACCCACGGGGGGTGTCACTGAAGCTTTCTTT. Its protein product is CNLPTGGVTEAFF.

The J gene is TRBJ2-7, the V gene TRBV10-3; TRBD2 aligns across 9 bases. Trimming at V came to 2 bases and at J to 6 bases, leaving 5 bases not matched to a gene. Germline lookup yields CDR1 ENHRY and CDR2 SYGVKD. This CDR3 region has 14 residues. The CDR3 loop reads CAISEPAGGGEQYF. CDR3 in DNA: TGTGCCATCAGTGAGCCAGCGGGGGGAGGCGAGCAGTACTTC.

The chain recombines TRBV7-2 with TRBJ1-1; tentatively, D is TRBD1 (5 bases). CDR3 length: 13 residues. Trimming shortened V by 1 base and J by 4 bases, and 7 bases separated the two germline ends. Germline-derived CDR1 and CDR2 are SGHTA and FQGNSA. The CDR3 coding sequence is TGTGCCAGCAGCTTAGTTAGGGGCACTGAAGCTTTCTTT. Translating gives CASSLVRGTEAFF.

A single count supports this clone. This chain uses TRBV7-8 with TRBJ1-5; 10 bases map to TRBD1. Germline V lookup: CDR1 SGHVS, CDR2 FQNEAQ. The V gene end was trimmed by 7 bases and the J gene end by 7 bases; junction bases not matched to a gene: 10. The CDR3 consists of 15 residues. CDR3: CASTRDRGLKQPQHF. CDR3 coding DNA: TGTGCCAGCACCCGGGACAGGGGTTTAAAACAGCCCCAGCATTTT.

The chain is built from TRBV6-6 and TRBJ1-1; D is uncertain. V lost 2 bases and J 3 bases, leaving 7 bases between the germline ends. This CDR3 is built from 13 residues. Looked up from germline, CDR1 is MNHNY and CDR2 is SVGAGI (reference sequence). The CDR3 loop is CASSYPPDTEAFF. The CDR3 DNA follows: TGTGCCAGCAGTTACCCCCCGGACACTGAAGCTTTCTTT.

The chain uses TRBV3-1 (or the pseudogene TRBV3-2) and TRBJ2-1; D perhaps matches TRBD1 (5 bases). Germline CDR1 and CDR2: LGHDT and YNNKEL (reference sequence). V lost 0 bases and J 3 bases, leaving 12 bases between the germline ends. The CDR3 contains 16 residues. In nucleotides, the CDR3 is TGTGCCAGCAGCCAAGACAGACAGAACGACTACAATGAGCAGTTCTTC. It specifies CASSQDRQNDYNEQFF.

The rearrangement joins TRBV24-1 to TRBJ1-1, with TRBD1 identical over 8 bases. From germline, CDR1 is KGHDR and CDR2 SFDVKD. This CDR3 is 17 amino acids long. J was trimmed by 3 bases and V by 9 bases; bases with no gene match: 17. The CDR3 loop reads CATSLTGNTGGDTEAFF. The CDR3 coding sequence is TGTGCCACCTCTTTAACCGGAAATACAGGGGGTGACACTGAAGCTTTCTTT.

The chain has TRBV4-1 and TRBJ1-5; tentative D call: TRBD1 (6 bases). Trimming removed 0 bases at V and 2 bases at J, with 11 bases between. This CDR3 contains 16 residues. The germline CDR1 and CDR2 sequences are MGHRA and YSYEKL. Here the CDR3 DNA reads TGCGCCAGCAGCCAAGATTACGGGACACGCAATCAGCCCCAGCATTTT. As protein: CASSQDYGTRNQPQHF.

The chain employs TRBV7-9 and TRBJ1-1, with TRBD1 matching 8 bases. This CDR3 contains 13 residues. V shed 6 bases, J shed 3 bases, and the junction held 3 bases outside the gene matches. Per the germline V gene, CDR1 is SEHNR and CDR2 is FQNEAQ (reference sequence). DNA of the CDR3: TGTGCCAGCAGACCGACAGGGGACACTGAAGCTTTCTTT. Protein sequence: CASRPTGDTEAFF.

The CDR3 spells CASSSTGYGYTF. The CDR3 DNA follows: TGTGCCAGCAGCTCGACGGGATATGGCTACACCTTC. The V gene is TRBV9, the J gene TRBJ1-2; D is unclear. V lost 4 bases, J lost 5 bases, and 9 bases lay in between. This CDR3 region has 12 residues. Per germline, CDR1 SGDLS and CDR2 YYNGEE.

CDR3 bases: TGTGCCAGCTCACTCCTCGGGACAGGGGGCGTTTTGGACACTGAAGCTTTCTTT. Translating it yields CASSLLGTGGVLDTEAFF. This sequence joins TRBV18 and TRBJ1-1; the match to TRBD1 covers 12 bases. The CDR3 contains 18 residues. V dropped 4 bases and J dropped 3; count of bases not matched to a gene: 12. Per the germline V gene, CDR1 is KGHSH and CDR2 is LQKENI. Drawing the rest from reference TRBV18 and TRBJ1-1, the complete variable domain is NAGVMQNPRHLVRRRGQEARLRCSPMKGHSHVYWYRQLPEEGLKFMVYLQKENIIDESGMPKERFSAEFPKEGPSILRIQQVVRGDSAAYFCASSLLGTGGVLDTEAFFGQGTRLTVV.

V is TRBV6-5 and J is TRBJ1-2; D ambiguous. The CDR3 loop spans 16 amino acids. The germline gives CDR1 MNHEY, CDR2 SVGAGI. The V and J ends lost 0 bases and 4 bases respectively, with 15 bases between them. CDR3 residues: CASSYSKRAGAYGYTF. CDR3 sequence (DNA): TGTGCCAGCAGTTACTCGAAGAGGGCGGGTGCCTATGGCTACACCTTC.

This clone is a singleton in its sample. The chain recombines TRBV30 with TRBJ1-1; a weak D match, TRBD1 (5 bases). The CDR3 sequence is 13 residues long. The germline CDR1 and CDR2 sequences are GTSNPN and SVGIG (reference sequence). V lost 0 bases to trimming and J lost 6 bases, with 11 bases between them. This CDR3 reads CAWSVLGGAEAFF. CDR3 nucleotide sequence: TGTGCCTGGAGTGTTTTAGGAGGGGCTGAAGCTTTCTTT. Looking up the rest from reference TRBV30 and TRBJ1-1 gives the full variable domain: SQTIHQWPATLVQPVGSPLSLECTVEGTSNPNLYWYRQAAGRGLQLLFYSVGIGQISSEVPQNLSASRPQDRQFILSSKKLLLSDSGFYLCAWSVLGGAEAFFGQGTRLTVV.

This clone was counted only a few times. The chain combines TRBV5-6 with TRBJ1-2; 8 bases match TRBD1. Trimming at V came to 7 bases and at J to 3 bases, leaving 2 bases not matched to a gene. The length of the CDR3 is 12 residues. Germline V lookup: CDR1 SGHDT, CDR2 YYEEEE. The CDR3 loop reads CASADRDYGYTF. The CDR3 nucleotides read TGTGCCAGCGCGGACAGGGACTATGGCTACACCTTC.